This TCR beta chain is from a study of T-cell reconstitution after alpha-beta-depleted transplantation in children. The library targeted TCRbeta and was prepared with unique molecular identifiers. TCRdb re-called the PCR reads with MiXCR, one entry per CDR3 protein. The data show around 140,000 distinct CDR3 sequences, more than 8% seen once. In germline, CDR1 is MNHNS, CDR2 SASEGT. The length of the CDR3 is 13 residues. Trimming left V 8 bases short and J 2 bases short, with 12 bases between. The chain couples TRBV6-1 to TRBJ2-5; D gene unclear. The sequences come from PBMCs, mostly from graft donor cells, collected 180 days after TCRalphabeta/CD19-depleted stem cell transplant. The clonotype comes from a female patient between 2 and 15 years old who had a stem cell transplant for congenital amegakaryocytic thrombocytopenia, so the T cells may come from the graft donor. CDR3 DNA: TGTGCCAGCCGCCGCCGACATCAAGAGACCCAGTACTTC. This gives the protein CASRRRHQETQYF.